This T cell receptor (beta chain) is drawn from a study of blood T cell repertoires in COVID-19. Study details: Collection of acute and convalescent COVID-19 samples took place in the United States, Italy and Spain.

The authors' processing: The authors estimated nucleated cell counts from reference gene primer amplification. Sequencing used immunoSEQ multiplex PCR; TCRdb keeps in-frame clones, though not all of them. D and trimming were read from the DNA, whereas the V and J calls and clone size are those reported in that table. The repertoire has approximately 200,000 clones, 85% of them found once; the top ten carry roughly a sixth. CDR1 and CDR2 from the germline V gene are LNHDA and SQIVND (reference sequence). Between the trimmed V and J ends, which lost 3 bases and 6 bases, there was a span of 12 bases. CDR3 length: 13 amino acids.

The sample comprised PBMCs or T cells enriched from blood (not recorded which). The source of this sequence is a man aged 40-55 years who had recovered from COVID-19. V usage is TRBV19 and J usage is TRBJ2-7; no reliable D call. The CDR3 coding sequence is TGTGCCAGTAGTATCTCTCCGCGGCTCGAGCAGTACTTC. This codes for CASSISPRLEQYF.